These 26 T cell receptor beta chains came from one sample sequenced in a study of patients and donors after allogeneic stem cell transplantation. TCRdb recomputed calls from the RT-PCR reads with MiXCR, one row per CDR3 protein. The sample carries about 960,000 distinct CDR3 sequences, approximately 18% recorded once. The sequenced sample consisted of blood, either unsorted or a sorted T cell fraction (not recorded which). The receptors here all came from a human donor who was either an allogeneic HSCT recipient or a stem cell or donor lymphocyte infusion donor (not recorded which). It is not recorded whose cells these are; they may come from a transplant donor.

The rearrangement uses TRBV6-1 and TRBJ1-4; weak D call: TRBD1 (6 bases). The germline gives CDR1 MNHNS, CDR2 SASEGT. The CDR3 has 14 residues. Trimming left V 5 bases short and J 4 bases short, with 11 bases between. CDR3 coding DNA: TGTGCCAGCAGTAGACAGGCACTTAATGAAAAACTGTTTTTT. Translation gives CASSRQALNEKLFF.

This clonotype was found a few times. The chain is built from TRBV29-1 and TRBJ2-1; no clear D gene. The CDR3 is made up of 13 amino acids. The germline V gene has CDR1 SQVTM and CDR2 ANQGSEA. V gave up 4 bases and J gave up 8 bases, with 15 bases separating them. This CDR3 reads CSVARTLLDEQFF. CDR3 DNA: TGCAGCGTTGCCCGGACCCTCTTGGATGAGCAGTTCTTC.

The chain has TRBV9 and TRBJ2-2; D gene ambiguous. The CDR3 runs 14 residues. In germline, CDR1 is SGDLS, CDR2 YYNGEE. V dropped 0 bases and J dropped 5 bases, with 8 bases sitting between them. The CDR3 loop is CASSVGLITGELFF. As DNA, the CDR3 is TGTGCCAGCAGCGTAGGTTTAATAACCGGGGAGCTGTTTTTT.

The table lists this clonotype with a few counts. The chain employs TRBV20-1 and TRBJ2-7; D is unresolved. CDR1 and CDR2 (germline): DFQATT, SNEGSKA (reference sequence). The CDR3 is 12 residues long. Trimming shortened V by 1 base and J by 2 bases, and 6 bases separated the two germline ends. The CDR3 spells CSARGPAYEQYF. CDR3 DNA sequence: TGCAGTGCTAGAGGCCCGGCCTACGAGCAGTACTTC.

This clonotype was recorded a few times. CDR3 region: CSARDDLYEQYF. The CDR3 DNA follows: TGCAGTGCTAGAGATGACCTCTACGAGCAGTACTTC. V is TRBV20-1 and J is TRBJ2-7; D gene uncertain. With 0 bases removed from V and 3 bases from J, the gap between germline ends came to 6 bases. This CDR3 comprises 12 residues. Germline values: CDR1 DFQATT, CDR2 SNEGSKA (reference sequence).

This clonotype was found many times. The chain employs TRBV20-1 and TRBJ2-1; the match to TRBD2 covers 10 bases. V lost 6 bases, J lost 7 bases, and 12 bases stayed unmatched. This CDR3 has 15 amino acids. CDR1 and CDR2 from the germline V gene are DFQATT and SNEGSKA (reference sequence). This CDR3 is CSAEDLAGAWNEQFF. The CDR3 nucleotides read TGCAGTGCCGAAGATCTAGCGGGAGCTTGGAATGAGCAGTTCTTC.

This clonotype came up a few times. This rearrangement joins TRBV15 to TRBJ2-3, with a tentative D call TRBD2 (6 bases). From germline, CDR1 is LNHNV and CDR2 YYDKDF (reference sequence). V lost 3 bases and J 9 bases, leaving 22 bases between the germline ends. This CDR3 is 16 amino acids long. CDR3 residues: CATSSEGLPKISTQYF. CDR3 nucleotide sequence: TGTGCCACCAGCAGCGAGGGACTCCCCAAGATAAGCACGCAGTATTTT.

The chain couples TRBV5-1 to TRBJ2-6, with 9 bases matching TRBD2. The CDR3 is made up of 19 amino acids. Germline values: CDR1 SGHRS, CDR2 YFSETQ. Trimming at V came to 0 bases and at J to 0 bases, leaving 7 bases not matched to a gene. The CDR3: CASSLVGGRVLSGANVLTF. The CDR3 DNA is TGCGCCAGCAGCTTGGTCGGCGGGAGGGTACTCTCTGGGGCCAACGTCCTGACTTTC.

This chain joins TRBV11-3 and TRBJ1-2, with a tentative D call TRBD1 (5 bases). The germline V gene has CDR1 SGHNT and CDR2 YENEEA. This CDR3 has 14 residues. V shed 5 bases and J shed 8 bases, with 18 bases lying between them. The CDR3 is CASSTAGTAIGYTF. As DNA, the CDR3 is TGTGCCAGCAGCACAGCCGGGACCGCGATCGGCTACACCTTC. The complete variable domain, with remaining parts taken from reference TRBV11-3 and TRBJ1-2, reads EAGVVQSPRYKIIEKKQPVAFWCNPISGHNTLYWYLQNLGQGPELLIRYENEEAVDDSQLPKDRFSAERLKGVDSTLKIQPAELGDSAVYLCASSTAGTAIGYTFGSGTRLTVV.

The chain is built from TRBV28 and TRBJ2-7; no reliable D call. Germline V gene lookup returns CDR1 MDHEN and CDR2 SYDVKM. V lost 0 bases and J 0 bases, leaving 9 bases between the germline ends. The CDR3 extends over 15 amino acids. The CDR3 loop is CASSLWAQRSYEQYF. Here the CDR3 DNA reads TGTGCCAGCAGTTTATGGGCACAGCGCTCCTACGAGCAGTACTTC.

This chain links TRBV2 with TRBJ2-7, with a weak D call TRBD1 (5 bases). The V and J ends lost 1 base and 5 bases respectively, with 9 bases between them. Looked up from germline, CDR1 is SNHLY and CDR2 is FYNNEI. The CDR3 totals 13 residues. Written as DNA, the CDR3 is TGTGCCAGCAGTGAAGATTGGGGCCACGAGCAGTACTTC. Translating it yields CASSEDWGHEQYF.

This clonotype occurred many times. The chain combines TRBV6-2 or TRBV6-3 with TRBJ2-1; TRBD1 matches 7 bases. The CDR3 consists of 13 residues. Trimming removed 4 bases from V and 6 bases from J; junction bases left unmatched: 3. CDR1 and CDR2 (germline): MNHEY, SVGEGT. The CDR3 is CASSWTGGNEQFF. The CDR3, as DNA: TGTGCCAGCAGTTGGACAGGCGGCAATGAGCAGTTCTTC.

The rearrangement joins TRBV7-2 to TRBJ2-2; TRBD2 matches at 13 bases. This CDR3 is 16 amino acids long. V shed 4 bases, J shed 5 bases, and the junction held 4 bases outside the gene matches. Germline CDR1 is SGHTA and CDR2 is FQGNSA. The CDR3 region is CASSSLAGGQTGELFF. The DNA for the CDR3 is TGTGCCAGCAGCTCACTAGCGGGGGGGCAAACCGGGGAGCTGTTTTTT.

This clonotype was picked up a small number of times. The V call is TRBV4-1, the J call TRBJ2-5; 13 nucleotides line up with TRBD2. In germline, CDR1 is MGHRA, CDR2 YSYEKL. This CDR3 contains 14 residues. V lost 4 bases to trimming and J lost 9 bases; unmatched junction nucleotides: 5. CDR3 region: CASSPGTSGAPQYF. CDR3 DNA sequence: TGCGCCAGCAGCCCCGGGACTAGCGGGGCGCCCCAGTACTTC.

This clonotype occurred many times. The chain's CDR3 is CASSVAVDSSGYEQYF. CDR3 coding DNA: TGTGCCAGCAGTGTCGCGGTTGATTCTAGCGGTTACGAGCAGTACTTC. The V call is TRBV27, the J call TRBJ2-7; TRBD2 aligns across 7 bases. This CDR3 region has 16 residues. V lost 5 bases to trimming and J lost 4 bases; unmatched junction nucleotides: 14. Germline CDR1 and CDR2: MNHEY and SMNVEV (reference sequence).

Written as DNA, the CDR3 is TGCAGTGCTAGCGAGGGGGTAAGCTCCTACGAGCAGTACTTC. Its translation: CSASEGVSSYEQYF. The V call is TRBV20-1, the J call TRBJ2-7, with D tentatively TRBD1 (6 bases). Germline CDR1 reads DFQATT; CDR2 reads SNEGSKA (reference sequence). The V and J ends lost 3 bases and 0 bases respectively, with 12 bases between them. This CDR3 is 14 amino acids long.

J is TRBJ2-2 and V is TRBV6-1; D might be TRBD2 (6 bases). CDR3 length equals 14 residues. The ends were cut back, 6 bases at V and 5 bases at J, with 13 bases in the middle. Germline V gives CDR1 MNHNS, CDR2 SASEGT. The CDR3: CASSSRGLTGELFF. CDR3 DNA sequence: TGTGCCAGCAGCTCCCGAGGACTAACCGGGGAGCTGTTTTTT.

V is TRBV6-2 or TRBV6-3 and J is TRBJ2-7; tentative D call: TRBD1 (6 bases). V dropped 0 bases and J dropped 3 bases, with 15 bases sitting between them. There are 16 residues in the CDR3. Per germline, CDR1 MNHEY and CDR2 SVGEGT. The CDR3 loop reads CASSYSIQGNVYEQYF. In nucleotides, the CDR3 is TGTGCCAGCAGTTACTCAATCCAGGGGAACGTCTACGAGCAGTACTTC.

J is TRBJ1-1 and V is TRBV12-3 or TRBV12-4; D possibly corresponds to TRBD1 (5 bases). The CDR3 extends over 13 amino acids. V was pared by 3 bases and J by 4 bases, with 9 bases between. The CDR3 sequence: CASSFKGATEAFF. For the CDR3, the DNA is TGTGCCAGCAGTTTTAAAGGGGCCACTGAAGCTTTCTTT.

The rearrangement links TRBV12-3 or TRBV12-4 to TRBJ1-6; no reliable D call. The CDR3 covers 14 residues. Trimming removed 5 bases from V and 4 bases from J, with 9 bases in between. The CDR3, as DNA: TGTGCCAGCAGTCAGACGGATTATAATTCACCCCTCCACTTT. It codes for CASSQTDYNSPLHF.

The CDR3 reads CASSKGTGHSYEQYF. CDR3 nucleotide sequence: TGTGCCAGCAGTAAGGGGACAGGCCATAGCTACGAGCAGTACTTC. The rearrangement links TRBV6-2 or TRBV6-3 to TRBJ2-7, with 8 bases matching TRBD1. The CDR3 length is 15 residues. Trimming cost V 5 bases and J 3 bases; bases outside gene matches: 9. Germline CDR1 reads MNHEY; CDR2 reads SVGEGT.

The gene calls are TRBV15 and TRBJ2-5; D is unresolved. V was cut by 10 bases and J by 6 bases, with 18 bases left in between. Germline values: CDR1 LNHNV, CDR2 YYDKDF (reference sequence). The CDR3 has 13 residues. The CDR3, as DNA: TGTGCCAGTAACCTTCGAGGTCGCAAGACCCAGTACTTC. This encodes CASNLRGRKTQYF.

This chain links TRBV7-8 with TRBJ1-2, with unresolved D. This CDR3 region has 11 residues. V gave up 5 bases and J gave up 8 bases, with 9 bases separating them. The germline V gene encodes CDR1 SGHVS and CDR2 FQNEAQ. The CDR3 DNA is TGTGCCAGCAGCGGGAGTGGAGGCTACACCTTC. Its translation: CASSGSGGYTF.

V and J are TRBV9 and TRBJ2-1; 8 bases match TRBD2. The CDR3 is made up of 15 amino acids. The V gene's germline CDR1 is SGDLS and CDR2 YYNGEE. V trimming: 1 base; J trimming: 10 bases; junction bases outside the gene matches: 10. The CDR3 reads CASSVQVGGAEEQFF. The CDR3 nucleotides read TGTGCCAGCAGCGTACAGGTCGGGGGGGCCGAGGAGCAGTTCTTC.

This clonotype was recorded at least ten times. The chain employs TRBV20-1 and TRBJ1-1; the D is unclear. V lost 3 bases and J 1 base, leaving 6 bases between the germline ends. Germline V CDR1 and CDR2: DFQATT, SNEGSKA (reference sequence). This CDR3 spans 12 amino acids. CDR3 in DNA: TGCAGTGCTAGCCTACAGAACACTGAAGCTTTCTTT. Residues: CSASLQNTEAFF.

V and J are TRBV12-5 and TRBJ2-7, with D uncertain. Looked up from germline, CDR1 is LGHNT and CDR2 is FRNRAP. CDR3 length: 14 amino acids. Trimming took off 0 bases at V and 7 bases at J, with 13 bases between the two ends. This chain's CDR3 is CASGLVLTPGEQYF. CDR3 nucleotide sequence: TGTGCTAGTGGTTTGGTACTCACCCCCGGGGAGCAGTACTTC.